Listed below are T cell receptor beta chains from one sample, sequenced in a study of blood T cell repertoires in COVID-19. Libraries were prepared by immunoSEQ multiplex PCR; TCRdb keeps only in-frame clonotypes and omits some of them. Of roughly 100,000 clones in the sample, roughly nine tenths were seen once. Sequencing was done on a sample of peripheral blood. Every receptor here comes from a man aged 45-60 years with acute or convalescent COVID-19. Each CDR3 is given with its conserved first and last residue. D genes are given only for firm matches. Expanded clones are given a class, and other clones once, few, many or no size at all.

clone_size | j_call | d_call | cdr3_length | v_call | cdr3_aa | cdr3_nt
NA | TRBJ1-4 | NA | 15 | TRBV25-1 | CASSEWGRDNEKLFF | TGTGCCAGCAGTGAATGGGGCAGAGATAATGAAAAACTGTTTTTT
NA | TRBJ2-7 | TRBD2 | 14 | TRBV19 | CASSITGGHYEQYF | TGTGCCAGTAGTATAACGGGGGGTCACTACGAGCAGTACTTC
NA | TRBJ2-7 | TRBD2 | 14 | TRBV3-1/TRBV3-2 | CASSQAGGPYEQYF | TGTGCCAGCAGCCAAGCGGGGGGGCCCTACGAGCAGTACTTC
NA | TRBJ1-4 | TRBD1 | 16 | TRBV6-5 | CASSFSPRDRVEKLFF | TGTGCCAGCAGTTTTTCCCCCCGGGACAGGGTTGAAAAACTGTTTTTT
NA | TRBJ2-5 | NA | 15 | TRBV5-6 | CASSSGGRGQETQYF | TGTGCCAGCAGCTCTGGAGGGCGGGGACAAGAGACCCAGTACTTC
NA | TRBJ1-6 | NA | 15 | TRBV7-9 | CASSTPDRLNSPLHF | TGTGCCAGCAGCACACCAGACAGGTTGAATTCACCCCTCCACTTT
NA | TRBJ2-3 | NA | 14 | TRBV28 | CASIPAGQSSRQYF | TGTGCCAGCATCCCGGCGGGACAGTCTAGTCGGCAGTATTTT
NA | TRBJ1-5 | TRBD1 | 16 | TRBV3-1/TRBV3-2 | CASSQSDRGSNQPQHF | TGTGCCAGCAGCCAATCGGACAGGGGGAGCAATCAGCCCCAGCATTTT
NA | TRBJ2-7 | NA | 15 | TRBV5-8 | CASSLVGVSSNEQYF | TGTGCCAGCAGCTTGGTTGGAGTTTCGTCCAACGAGCAGTACTTC
NA | TRBJ1-6 | TRBD1 | 14 | TRBV18 | CASSRDRDDSPLHF | TGTGCCAGCTCACGGGACAGGGATGATTCACCCCTCCACTTT
NA | TRBJ1-1 | NA | 11 | TRBV2 | CASSGGTEAFF | TGTGCCAGCAGTGGAGGTACTGAAGCTTTCTTT
once | TRBJ2-1 | TRBD2 | 17 | TRBV19 | CASSSPSAGGPYNEQFF | TGTGCCAGTAGTTCTCCCTCTGCGGGGGGGCCCTACAATGAGCAGTTCTTC
NA | TRBJ1-5 | NA | 16 | TRBV2 | CASSVRTTRHNQPQHF | TGTGCCAGCAGTGTGAGAACTACCCGCCATAATCAGCCCCAGCATTTT
NA | TRBJ2-2 | TRBD1 | 15 | TRBV27 | CASSWDRVNTGELFF | TGTGCCAGCAGTTGGGACAGGGTGAACACCGGGGAGCTGTTTTTT
NA | TRBJ1-1 | NA | 13 | TRBV19 | CASTRGLGTEAFF | TGTGCCAGTACTCGAGGGTTGGGCACTGAAGCTTTCTTT
few | TRBJ2-1 | NA | 14 | TRBV2 | CASTESSGGGEQFF | TGTGCCAGCACCGAGAGTTCCGGGGGTGGAGAGCAGTTCTTC
NA | TRBJ2-7 | TRBD2 | 14 | TRBV11-2 | CASSLLDSGYEQYF | TGTGCCAGCAGCTTATTAGATAGCGGGTACGAGCAGTACTTC
NA | TRBJ1-1 | NA | 14 | TRBV28 | CASSLTIMNTEAFF | TGTGCCAGCAGTTTGACAATTATGAACACTGAAGCTTTCTTT
NA | TRBJ2-2 | NA | 15 | TRBV14 | CASSLVLGVTGELFF | TGTGCCAGCAGCCTCGTTTTAGGGGTTACCGGGGAGCTGTTTTTT
NA | TRBJ1-3 | NA | 16 | TRBV28 | CASSSPNRHSGNTIYF | TGTGCCAGCAGTTCACCAAACAGGCACAGTGGAAACACCATATATTTT
NA | TRBJ2-2 | NA | 16 | TRBV2 | CASSEGLGVGTGELFF | TGTGCCAGCAGTGAAGGACTAGGTGTAGGAACCGGGGAGCTGTTTTTT
NA | TRBJ2-1 | TRBD2 | 15 | TRBV9 | CASSGSGGLGNEQFF | TGTGCCAGCAGCGGAAGCGGGGGACTCGGCAATGAGCAGTTCTTC
NA | TRBJ1-2 | NA | 11 | TRBV6-5 | CASSRGGGYTF | TGTGCCAGCAGCCGCGGAGGGGGCTACACCTTC
NA | TRBJ1-1 | NA | 14 | TRBV6-6 | CASSPGQFYTEAFF | TGTGCCAGCAGCCCCGGACAGTTTTACACTGAAGCTTTCTTT
NA | TRBJ2-7 | TRBD1 | 15 | TRBV7-6 | CASSSGTGVSYEQYF | TGTGCCAGCAGCTCCGGGACAGGGGTCAGTTACGAGCAGTACTTC
NA | TRBJ2-1 | TRBD1 | 15 | TRBV6-2/TRBV6-3 | CASSLDRGLENEQFF | TGTGCCAGCAGTCTGGACAGGGGGCTTGAAAATGAGCAGTTCTTC
NA | TRBJ2-1 | NA | 16 | TRBV4-1 | CASSQESTLLYNEQFF | TGCGCCAGCAGCCAAGAAAGCACCCTCCTCTACAATGAGCAGTTCTTC
NA | TRBJ1-2 | NA | 15 | TRBV30 | CAWSVPARVNYGYTF | TGTGCCTGGAGTGTACCGGCCAGGGTCAACTATGGCTACACCTTC
NA | TRBJ2-1 | NA | 13 | TRBV6-5 | CASLRTRGGEQFF | TGTGCCAGCCTACGGACCCGGGGAGGTGAGCAGTTCTTC
NA | TRBJ2-7 | TRBD1 | 13 | TRBV28 | CASEGDSSYEQYF | TGTGCCAGCGAGGGGGACAGCTCCTACGAGCAGTACTTC
NA | TRBJ1-1 | NA | 15 | TRBV19 | CASSMAGALNTEAFF | TGTGCCAGTAGTATGGCCGGAGCTCTGAACACTGAAGCTTTCTTT